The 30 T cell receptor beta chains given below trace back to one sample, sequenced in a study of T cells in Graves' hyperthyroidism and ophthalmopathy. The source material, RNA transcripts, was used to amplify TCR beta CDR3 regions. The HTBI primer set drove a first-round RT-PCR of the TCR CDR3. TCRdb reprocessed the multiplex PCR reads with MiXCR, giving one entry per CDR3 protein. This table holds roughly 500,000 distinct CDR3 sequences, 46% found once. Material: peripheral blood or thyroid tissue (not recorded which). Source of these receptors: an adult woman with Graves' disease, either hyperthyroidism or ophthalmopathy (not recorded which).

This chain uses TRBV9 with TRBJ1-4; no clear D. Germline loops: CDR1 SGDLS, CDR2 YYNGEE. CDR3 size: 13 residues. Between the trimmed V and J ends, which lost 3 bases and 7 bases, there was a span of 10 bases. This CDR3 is CASSGSNTEKLFF. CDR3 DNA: TGTGCCAGCAGCGGCTCCAACACTGAAAAACTGTTTTTT.

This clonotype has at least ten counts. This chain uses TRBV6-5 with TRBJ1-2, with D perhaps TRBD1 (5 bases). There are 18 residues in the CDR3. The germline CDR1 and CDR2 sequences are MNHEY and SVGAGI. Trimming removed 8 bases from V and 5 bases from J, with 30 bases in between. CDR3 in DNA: TGTGCCAGCCAAAATGCCATGGGGGGTGCGGATGGGATTTATGGCTACACCTTC. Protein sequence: CASQNAMGGADGIYGYTF.

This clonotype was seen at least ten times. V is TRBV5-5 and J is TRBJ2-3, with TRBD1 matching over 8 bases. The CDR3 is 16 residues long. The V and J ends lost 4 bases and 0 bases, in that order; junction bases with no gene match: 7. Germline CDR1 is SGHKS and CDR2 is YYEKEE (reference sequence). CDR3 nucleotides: TGTGCCAGCAGCACGAGGACAGGGAGGAGCACAGATACGCAGTATTTT. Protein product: CASSTRTGRSTDTQYF.

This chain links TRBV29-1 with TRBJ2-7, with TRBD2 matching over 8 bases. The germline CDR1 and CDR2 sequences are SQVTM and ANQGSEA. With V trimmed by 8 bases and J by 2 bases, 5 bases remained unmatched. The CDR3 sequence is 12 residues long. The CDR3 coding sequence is TGCAGCTTAGTAGCGGGGCCCTACGAGCAGTACTTC. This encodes CSLVAGPYEQYF.

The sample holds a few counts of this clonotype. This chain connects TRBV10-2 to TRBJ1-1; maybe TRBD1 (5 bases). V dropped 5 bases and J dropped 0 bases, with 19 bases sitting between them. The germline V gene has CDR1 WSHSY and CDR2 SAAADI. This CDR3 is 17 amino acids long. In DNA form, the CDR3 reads TGCGCCAGCAGTCTGGGGCGAGGGGCCCCTATGAACACTGAAGCTTTCTTT. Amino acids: CASSLGRGAPMNTEAFF.

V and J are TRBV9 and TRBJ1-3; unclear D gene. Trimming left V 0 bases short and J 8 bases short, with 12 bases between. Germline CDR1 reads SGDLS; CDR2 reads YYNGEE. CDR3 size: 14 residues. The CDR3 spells CASSVGGFLDTIYF. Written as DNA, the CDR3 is TGTGCCAGCAGCGTAGGGGGTTTTCTTGACACCATATATTTT.

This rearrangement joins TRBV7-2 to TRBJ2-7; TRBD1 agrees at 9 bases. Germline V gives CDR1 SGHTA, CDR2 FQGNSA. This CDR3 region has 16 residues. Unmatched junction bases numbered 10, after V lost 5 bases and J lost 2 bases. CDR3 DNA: TGTGCCAGCAGCCCGGGGGGACAGGGAATCGCCTACGAGCAGTACTTC. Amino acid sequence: CASSPGGQGIAYEQYF. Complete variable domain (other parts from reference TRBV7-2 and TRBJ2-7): GAGVSQSPSNKVTEKGKDVELRCDPISGHTALYWYRQSLGQGLEFLIYFQGNSAPDKSGLPSDRFSAERTGGSVSTLTIQRTQQEDSAVYLCASSPGGQGIAYEQYFGPGTRLTVT.

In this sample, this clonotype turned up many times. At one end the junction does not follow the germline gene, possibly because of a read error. CDR3 protein: CASSHEGGYGYTF. The CDR3 DNA reads as TGTGCTAGCAGCCACGAGGGTGGCTATGGCTACACCTTC. The rearrangement links TRBV7-7 to TRBJ1-2; D gene unclear. The CDR3 is 13 residues long. The V gene's germline CDR1 is SSHAT and CDR2 FNYEAQ (reference sequence). The variable domain in full, completed from reference TRBV7-7 and TRBJ1-2, reads GAGVSQSPRYKVTKRGQDVTLRCDPISSHATLYWYQQALGQGPEFLTYFNYEAQPDKSGLPSDRFSAERPEGSISTLTIQRTEQRDSAMYRCASSHEGGYGYTFGSGTRLTVV.

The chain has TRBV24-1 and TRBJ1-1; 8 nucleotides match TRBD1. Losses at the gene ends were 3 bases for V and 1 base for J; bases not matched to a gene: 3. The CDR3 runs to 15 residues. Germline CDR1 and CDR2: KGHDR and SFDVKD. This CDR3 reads CATSDGGQGNTEAFF. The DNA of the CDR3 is TGTGCCACCAGTGATGGCGGACAGGGGAACACTGAAGCTTTCTTT.

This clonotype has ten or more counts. DNA for the CDR3: TGTGCCAGCCTTGGGAGGGCAGGGTGGGGCTGTCAAGTC. Translated, it gives CASLGRAGWGCQV. The V and J genes are TRBV6-9 and TRBJ2-7, with 7 bases fitting TRBD2. In germline, CDR1 is MNHGY, CDR2 SVAAGI. CDR3 length equals 13 residues.

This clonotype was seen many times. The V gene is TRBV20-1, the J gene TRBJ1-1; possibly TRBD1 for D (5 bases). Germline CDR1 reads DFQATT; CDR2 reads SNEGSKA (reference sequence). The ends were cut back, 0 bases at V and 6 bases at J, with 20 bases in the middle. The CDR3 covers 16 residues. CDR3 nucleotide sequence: TGCAGTGCTAGAGATCAAGGGCCATCCCCGGGGGCTGAAGCTTTCTTT. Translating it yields CSARDQGPSPGAEAFF.

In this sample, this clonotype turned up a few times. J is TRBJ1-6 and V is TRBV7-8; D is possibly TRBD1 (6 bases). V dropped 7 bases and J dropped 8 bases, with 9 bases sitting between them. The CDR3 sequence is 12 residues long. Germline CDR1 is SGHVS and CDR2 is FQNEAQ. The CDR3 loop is CASIRQDSPLHF. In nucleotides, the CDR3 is TGTGCCAGCATAAGACAGGATTCACCCCTCCACTTT. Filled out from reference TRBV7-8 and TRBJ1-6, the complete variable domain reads GAGVSQSPRYKVAKRGQDVALRCDPISGHVSLFWYQQALGQGPEFLTYFQNEAQLDKSGLPSDRFFAERPEGSVSTLKIQRTQQEDSAVYLCASIRQDSPLHFGNGTRLTVT.

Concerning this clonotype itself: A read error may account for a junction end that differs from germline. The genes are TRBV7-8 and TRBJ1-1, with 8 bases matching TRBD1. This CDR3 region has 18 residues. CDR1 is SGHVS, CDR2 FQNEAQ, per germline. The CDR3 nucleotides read TGTACCAGCAGCAGGACAGGGTTCCCCAACACCCCGAACACTGAAGCTTTCTTT. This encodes CTSSRTGFPNTPNTEAFF.

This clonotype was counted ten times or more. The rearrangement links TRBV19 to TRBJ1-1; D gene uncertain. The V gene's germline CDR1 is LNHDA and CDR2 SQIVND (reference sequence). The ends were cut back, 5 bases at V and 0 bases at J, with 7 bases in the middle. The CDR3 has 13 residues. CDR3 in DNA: TGTGCCAGTAGTCCGCCGATGAACACTGAAGCTTTCTTT. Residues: CASSPPMNTEAFF.

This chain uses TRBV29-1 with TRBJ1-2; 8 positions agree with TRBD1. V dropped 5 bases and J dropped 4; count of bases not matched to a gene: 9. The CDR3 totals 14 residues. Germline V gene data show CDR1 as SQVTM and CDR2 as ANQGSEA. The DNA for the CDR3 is TGCAGCGTTATCGGACAGGGTAGGGGCTATGGCTACACCTTC. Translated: CSVIGQGRGYGYTF.

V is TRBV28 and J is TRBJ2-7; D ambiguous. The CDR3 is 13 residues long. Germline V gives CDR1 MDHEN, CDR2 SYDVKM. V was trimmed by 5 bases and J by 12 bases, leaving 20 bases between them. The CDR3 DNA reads TGTGCCAGCAGTCCCCCTGGTACCCAGCTCCGGTACTTC. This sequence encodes CASSPPGTQLRYF.

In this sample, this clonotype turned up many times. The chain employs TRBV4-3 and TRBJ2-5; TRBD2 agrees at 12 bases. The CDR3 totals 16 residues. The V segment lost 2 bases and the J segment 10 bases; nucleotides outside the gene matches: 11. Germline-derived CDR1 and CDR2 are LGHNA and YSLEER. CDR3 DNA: TGCGCCAGCAGCCAAAGCCCACTAGCGGGAGGAAGCGACCAGTACTTC. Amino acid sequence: CASSQSPLAGGSDQYF.

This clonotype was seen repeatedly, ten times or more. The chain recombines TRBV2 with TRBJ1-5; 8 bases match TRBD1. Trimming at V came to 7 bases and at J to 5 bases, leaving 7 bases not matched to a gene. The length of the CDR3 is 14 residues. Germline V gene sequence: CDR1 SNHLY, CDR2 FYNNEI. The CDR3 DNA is TGTGCCAGCACCGGACAGGGAGGGTATCAGCCCCAGCATTTT. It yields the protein CASTGQGGYQPQHF.

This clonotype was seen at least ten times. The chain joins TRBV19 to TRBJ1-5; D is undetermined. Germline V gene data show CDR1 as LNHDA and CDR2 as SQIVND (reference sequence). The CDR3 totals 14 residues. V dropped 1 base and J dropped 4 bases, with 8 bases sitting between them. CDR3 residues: CASSIGTLNQPQHF. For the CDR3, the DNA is TGTGCCAGTAGTATAGGTACCTTGAATCAGCCCCAGCATTTT. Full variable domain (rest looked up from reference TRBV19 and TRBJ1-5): DGGITQSPKYLFRKEGQNVTLSCEQNLNHDAMYWYRQDPGQGLRLIYYSQIVNDFQKGDIAEGYSVSREKKESFPLTVTSAQKNPTAFYLCASSIGTLNQPQHFGDGTRLSIL.

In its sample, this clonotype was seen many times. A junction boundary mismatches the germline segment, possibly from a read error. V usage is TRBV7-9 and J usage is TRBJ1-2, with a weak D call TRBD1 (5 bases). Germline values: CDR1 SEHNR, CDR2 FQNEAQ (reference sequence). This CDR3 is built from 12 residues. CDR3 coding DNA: TGCGCCAGCAGCTTGACAGACTATGGCTACACCTTC. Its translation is CASSLTDYGYTF.

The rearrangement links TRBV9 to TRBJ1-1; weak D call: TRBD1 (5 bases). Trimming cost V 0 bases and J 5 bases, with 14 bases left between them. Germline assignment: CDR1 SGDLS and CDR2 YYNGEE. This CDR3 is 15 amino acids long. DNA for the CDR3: TGTGCCAGCAGCGTAGAGGGAATGCGGGGGACTGAAGCTTTCTTT. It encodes CASSVEGMRGTEAFF.

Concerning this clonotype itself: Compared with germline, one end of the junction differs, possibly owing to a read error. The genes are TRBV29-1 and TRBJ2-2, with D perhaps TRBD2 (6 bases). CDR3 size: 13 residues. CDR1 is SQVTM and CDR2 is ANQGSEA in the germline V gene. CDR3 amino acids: CSVAGSNTGELLF. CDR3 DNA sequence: TGCAGCGTAGCGGGCTCGAACACCGGGGAGCTGTTGTTT.

The CDR3 is CSASGSSSYEQYF. In DNA form, the CDR3 reads TGCAGTGCCTCGGGGTCGAGCTCCTACGAGCAGTACTTC. The chain is built from TRBV20-1 and TRBJ2-5, with D possibly matching TRBD2 (5 bases). With the DNA end fitting TRBJ2-7 better, the J assignment may be wrong. CDR3 length equals 13 residues. Per germline, CDR1 DFQATT and CDR2 SNEGSKA (reference sequence).

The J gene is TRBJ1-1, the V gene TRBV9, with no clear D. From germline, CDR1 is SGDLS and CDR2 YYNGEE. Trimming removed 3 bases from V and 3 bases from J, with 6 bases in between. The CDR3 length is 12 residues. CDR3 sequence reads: CASSGEHTEAFF. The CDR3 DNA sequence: TGTGCCAGCAGCGGGGAACACACTGAAGCTTTCTTT. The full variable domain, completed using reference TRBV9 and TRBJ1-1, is DSGVTQTPKHLITATGQRVTLRCSPRSGDLSVYWYQQSLDQGLQFLIQYYNGEERAKGNILERFSAQQFPDLHSELNLSSLELGDSALYFCASSGEHTEAFFGQGTRLTVV.

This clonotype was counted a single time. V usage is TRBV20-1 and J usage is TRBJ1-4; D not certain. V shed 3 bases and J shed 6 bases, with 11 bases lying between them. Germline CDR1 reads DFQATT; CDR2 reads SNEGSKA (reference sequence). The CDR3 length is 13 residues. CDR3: CSARWGADEKLFF. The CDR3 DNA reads TGCAGTGCTAGGTGGGGAGCAGATGAAAAACTGTTTTTT.

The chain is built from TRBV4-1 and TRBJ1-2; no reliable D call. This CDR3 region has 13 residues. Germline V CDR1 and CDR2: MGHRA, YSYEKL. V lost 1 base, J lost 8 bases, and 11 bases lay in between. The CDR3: CASSQVPLRGYTF. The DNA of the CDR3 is TGCGCCAGCAGCCAAGTACCCCTTCGGGGCTACACCTTC.

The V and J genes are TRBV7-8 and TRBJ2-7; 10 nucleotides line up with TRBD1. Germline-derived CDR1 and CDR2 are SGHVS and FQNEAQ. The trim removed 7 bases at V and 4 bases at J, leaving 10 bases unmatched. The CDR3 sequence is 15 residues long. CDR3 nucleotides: TGTGCCAGCATGACAGGGGGCGCGAGGGGATACGAGCAGTACTTC. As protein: CASMTGGARGYEQYF.

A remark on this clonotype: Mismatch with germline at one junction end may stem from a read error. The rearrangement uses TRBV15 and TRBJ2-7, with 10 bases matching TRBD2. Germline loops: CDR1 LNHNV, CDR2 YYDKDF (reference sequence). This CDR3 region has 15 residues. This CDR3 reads CATSRDQLAGGRQCF. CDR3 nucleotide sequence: TGTGCCACCAGCAGAGATCAGTTAGCGGGAGGTAGGCAGTGCTTC.

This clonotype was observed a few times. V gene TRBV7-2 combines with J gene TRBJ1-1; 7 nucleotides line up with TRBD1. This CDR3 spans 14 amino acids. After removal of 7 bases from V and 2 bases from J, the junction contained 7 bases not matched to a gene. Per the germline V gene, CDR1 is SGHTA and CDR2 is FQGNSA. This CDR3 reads CASTLDRANTEAFF. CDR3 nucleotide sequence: TGTGCCAGCACCCTAGACAGGGCCAACACTGAAGCTTTCTTT.

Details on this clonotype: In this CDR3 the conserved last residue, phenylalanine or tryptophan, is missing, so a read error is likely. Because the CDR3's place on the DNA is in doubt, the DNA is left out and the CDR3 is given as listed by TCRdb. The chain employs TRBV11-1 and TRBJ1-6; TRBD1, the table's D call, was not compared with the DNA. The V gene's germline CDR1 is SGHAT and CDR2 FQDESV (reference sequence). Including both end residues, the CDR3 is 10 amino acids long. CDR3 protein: CASSFRTDNY.